These T cell receptor beta chains were read from a single sample in a study of Ad26.COV2.S vaccination and SARS-CoV-2 variants. The assay was immunoSEQ multiplex PCR, and TCRdb's table has in-frame clones only and misses some. This sample has 350,000 to 500,000 clones, with 90% found just once. This material consisted of peripheral blood, taken in a trial of Ad26.COV2.S vaccine versus placebo. The receptors originated from a person between 18 and 60 years old who received the Ad26.COV2.S COVID-19 vaccine or a placebo. The CDR3 runs from the conserved cysteine through the conserved F or W. D genes are given only for firm matches. Part of the rows lack a size; the others show once, few, many or a class for expanded clones.

V gene	D gene	clone size	J gene	CDR3 protein	CDR3 DNA
TRBV18	TRBD2	NA	TRBJ2-3	CASSPGLATDTQYF	TGTGCCAGCTCACCGGGACTAGCAACAGATACGCAGTATTTT
TRBV13	NA	NA	TRBJ2-4	CASSGAEGMAKNIQYF	TGTGCCAGCAGCGGGGCCGAGGGAATGGCCAAAAACATTCAGTACTTC
TRBV19	TRBD2	once	TRBJ2-1	CASSIGAGGPYNEQFF	TGTGCCAGTAGTATCGGGGCGGGGGGGCCCTACAATGAGCAGTTCTTC
TRBV4-3	TRBD1	NA	TRBJ1-2	CASSQATSGGNYGYTF	TGCGCCAGCAGCCAAGCGACGTCAGGGGGCAACTATGGCTACACCTTC
TRBV9	NA	once	TRBJ2-2	CASSVAGFDTGELFF	TGTGCCAGCAGCGTAGCAGGGTTCGACACCGGGGAGCTGTTTTTT
TRBV7-9	NA	NA	TRBJ2-1	CASSLVAGGYNEQFF	TGTGCCAGCAGCTTAGTAGCAGGTGGATACAATGAGCAGTTCTTC
TRBV28	NA	once	TRBJ2-5	CASSRPAPQETQYF	TGTGCCAGCAGTCGCCCGGCCCCCCAAGAGACCCAGTACTTC
TRBV19	NA	once	TRBJ1-3	CASRTGNTIYF	TGTGCCAGTAGGACAGGAAACACCATATATTTT
TRBV18	NA	NA	TRBJ2-6	CASSLQVSGANVLTF	TGTGCCAGCTCACTACAGGTTTCTGGGGCCAACGTCCTGACTTTC
TRBV13	TRBD1	NA	TRBJ1-4	CASSSRQGANEKLFF	TGTGCCAGCAGCTCCCGACAGGGCGCTAATGAAAAACTGTTTTTT
TRBV19	NA	NA	TRBJ1-3	CASSWVSGNTIYF	TGTGCCAGTAGCTGGGTCTCTGGAAACACCATATATTTT
TRBV11-3	NA	NA	TRBJ2-1	CASSPPGLGYNEQFF	TGTGCCAGCAGCCCCCCGGGACTCGGGTACAATGAGCAGTTCTTC
TRBV19	TRBD1	NA	TRBJ1-1	CASSIGGQGGPEAFF	TGTGCCAGTAGTATCGGGGGACAGGGCGGCCCTGAAGCTTTCTTT
TRBV9	TRBD1	NA	TRBJ2-7	CASSAGTGGYEQYF	TGTGCCAGCAGCGCCGGGACAGGAGGCTACGAGCAGTACTTC
TRBV21-1	NA	NA	TRBJ2-7	CASSKAPAGQQKGEQYF	TGTGCCAGCAGCAAAGCGCCCGCGGGGCAACAAAAGGGCGAGCAGTACTTC
TRBV7-2	TRBD1	NA	TRBJ1-2	CASSPTGTGANGYTF	TGTGCCAGCAGCCCCACCGGGACAGGGGCTAATGGCTACACCTTC
TRBV24-1	NA	NA	TRBJ2-5	CATSDLGRGVETQYF	TGTGCCACCAGTGATTTAGGTCGAGGGGTGGAGACCCAGTACTTC
TRBV14	TRBD1	NA	TRBJ2-3	CASSRPATGGTDTQYF	TGTGCCAGCAGCCGCCCCGCGACAGGGGGCACAGATACGCAGTATTTT
TRBV3-1/TRBV3-2	NA	NA	TRBJ1-1	CASSQDPGQVNTEAFF	TGTGCCAGCAGCCAAGATCCCGGACAAGTGAACACTGAAGCTTTCTTT
TRBV10-3	NA	NA	TRBJ2-3	CAISERASTDTQYF	TGTGCCATCAGTGAGAGGGCTAGCACAGATACGCAGTATTTT
TRBV27	TRBD1	NA	TRBJ2-7	CASSLSGDWTGWRGEQYF	TGTGCCAGCAGTTTATCTGGGGATTGGACAGGGTGGAGGGGCGAGCAGTACTTC
TRBV6-2/TRBV6-3	NA	NA	TRBJ2-7	CASSYSGGPYEQYF	TGTGCCAGCAGTTATAGCGGAGGTCCCTACGAGCAGTACTTC
TRBV6-2/TRBV6-3	NA	NA	TRBJ1-5	CASSQGLSNQPQHF	TGTGCCAGCAGTCAGGGACTTAGCAATCAGCCCCAGCATTTT
TRBV11-2	NA	NA	TRBJ1-2	CASIPQPGSPRTYGYTF	TGTGCCAGCATCCCTCAGCCAGGGTCGCCGAGGACCTATGGCTACACCTTC
TRBV7-2	NA	NA	TRBJ2-3	CASSPDRPTSDTQYF	TGTGCCAGCAGTCCAGACCGCCCGACGTCAGATACGCAGTATTTT
TRBV15	NA	NA	TRBJ1-1	CATSRDEGLNTEAFF	TGTGCCACCAGCAGAGATGAGGGCCTTAACACTGAAGCTTTCTTT
TRBV7-9	NA	NA	TRBJ2-7	CASSPGGSYEQYF	TGTGCCAGCAGCCCTGGGGGGTCCTACGAGCAGTACTTC
TRBV7-9	NA	NA	TRBJ2-5	CASSLSREETQYF	TGTGCCAGCAGCTTATCCAGGGAAGAGACCCAGTACTTC
TRBV19	TRBD2	NA	TRBJ2-2	CASSNRLAGFTGELFF	TGTGCCAGTAGTAACCGACTAGCGGGATTCACCGGGGAGCTGTTTTTT
TRBV7-9	NA	NA	TRBJ1-1	CASSPSAFGLEAFF	TGTGCCAGCAGCCCCTCGGCATTTGGCCTTGAAGCTTTCTTT
TRBV29-1	NA	NA	TRBJ1-3	CSVTKTRSGNTIYF	TGCAGCGTAACCAAGACACGCTCTGGAAACACCATATATTTT
TRBV13	TRBD2	NA	TRBJ2-2	CASSRETSGSSGELFF	TGTGCCAGCAGCCGGGAGACTAGCGGGAGCTCCGGGGAGCTGTTTTTT
TRBV11-3	TRBD2	NA	TRBJ2-7	CASSFVTSGSSYEQYF	TGTGCCAGCAGCTTCGTTACTAGCGGGAGCTCCTACGAGCAGTACTTC
TRBV19	TRBD2	NA	TRBJ2-2	CASSIRTRTLADNTGELFF	TGTGCCAGTAGTATACGGACCCGGACTCTAGCGGATAACACCGGGGAGCTGTTTTTT
TRBV19	NA	NA	TRBJ1-5	CASTNSRAQPQHF	TGTGCCAGTACCAATTCCCGGGCTCAGCCCCAGCATTTT
TRBV9	NA	NA	TRBJ2-5	CASSVTNGDRETQYF	TGTGCCAGCAGCGTTACGAACGGCGACCGGGAGACCCAGTACTTC
TRBV18	NA	NA	TRBJ1-2	CASSPSTTFDISGYTF	TGTGCCAGCTCACCAAGTACGACATTTGATATTTCCGGCTACACCTTC
TRBV7-9	TRBD2	NA	TRBJ2-3	CASNDRLAGSHTQYF	TGTGCCAGCAACGATAGACTAGCGGGATCTCATACGCAGTATTTT
TRBV29-1	NA	once	TRBJ2-7	CSVLGGSYEQYF	TGCAGCGTTTTAGGAGGGTCCTACGAGCAGTACTTC
TRBV10-3	TRBD1	NA	TRBJ1-6	CAISEWYRGNNSPLHF	TGTGCCATCAGTGAGTGGTACAGGGGAAATAATTCACCCCTCCACTTT
TRBV7-9	NA	NA	TRBJ2-2	CASSFQRANTGELFF	TGTGCCAGCAGCTTTCAAAGAGCGAACACCGGGGAGCTGTTTTTT
TRBV7-3	NA	NA	TRBJ2-5	CASSLMAEETQYF	TGTGCCAGCAGCTTAATGGCAGAAGAGACCCAGTACTTC
TRBV27	TRBD2	NA	TRBJ2-3	CASSLSPPQAGVADTQYF	TGTGCCAGCAGTTTATCGCCGCCTCAAGCGGGGGTCGCAGATACGCAGTATTTT
TRBV3-1/TRBV3-2	NA	NA	TRBJ2-1	CASSQVWSTRSNEQFF	TGTGCCAGCAGCCAAGTATGGTCCACCCGGTCCAATGAGCAGTTCTTC
TRBV4-2	TRBD1	NA	TRBJ2-5	CASSQDRGTETQYF	TGTGCCAGCAGCCAGGACAGGGGCACAGAGACCCAGTACTTC
TRBV18	TRBD1	NA	TRBJ1-1	CASSLGQMNTEAFF	TGTGCCAGCTCACTGGGACAGATGAACACTGAAGCTTTCTTT
TRBV24-1	NA	once	TRBJ1-5	CATSDSRQVSGPQHF	TGTGCCACCAGTGACTCCAGACAGGTCTCCGGGCCCCAGCATTTT
TRBV9	TRBD1	NA	TRBJ2-3	CASSLPTGSTDTQYF	TGTGCCAGCAGCCTACCGACAGGGAGCACAGATACGCAGTATTTT
TRBV6-5	TRBD1	NA	TRBJ2-1	CASKDRGPNEQFF	TGTGCCAGCAAAGACAGGGGGCCCAATGAGCAGTTCTTC
TRBV4-2	TRBD2	NA	TRBJ2-1	CASSQGGGGSNNEQFF	TGTGCCAGCAGCCAAGGGGGTGGCGGGAGCAATAATGAGCAGTTCTTC
TRBV6-5	TRBD1	NA	TRBJ1-2	CASRLQGKANYGYTF	TGTGCCAGCAGACTACAGGGGAAAGCTAACTATGGCTACACCTTC
TRBV7-9	NA	NA	TRBJ1-6	CASSDRGRGLGSGNSPLHF	TGTGCCAGCAGCGACCGGGGCAGGGGATTGGGAAGTGGTAATTCACCCCTCCACTTT
TRBV3-1/TRBV3-2	TRBD1	NA	TRBJ1-5	CASSPRDRDVSNQPQHF	TGTGCCAGCAGCCCCCGGGACAGGGACGTTAGCAATCAGCCCCAGCATTTT
TRBV19	TRBD2	NA	TRBJ2-1	CASSIDPTSGIRYNEQFF	TGTGCCAGTAGTATAGATCCGACTAGCGGGATAAGGTACAATGAGCAGTTCTTC
TRBV24-1	NA	NA	TRBJ1-3	CATSDSTALSGNTIYF	TGTGCCACCAGTGATTCCACCGCCCTTTCTGGAAACACCATATATTTT
TRBV29-1	TRBD1	NA	TRBJ2-1	CSVGPLRGKAYNEQFF	TGCAGCGTTGGCCCCCTCAGGGGGAAGGCCTACAATGAGCAGTTCTTC